The rows below give T cell receptor beta chains drawn from one sample of a study of blood T cells in healthy people across ages. TCRdb independently ran MiXCR on the 5' RACE reads; one entry per CDR3 protein. The repertoire holds 1.5 million to 1.8 million distinct CDR3 sequences, with approximately 43% as singletons. The specimen sequenced was blood. All receptors derive from a woman aged 18-30 years in good health. Each CDR3 is given with its conserved first and last residue. Each record gives: D gene, clone size, V gene, J gene, CDR3 protein, CDR3 DNA. The D gene is left open where the match is weak. Only part of the rows carry a size: once, few, many, or a class if the clone is expanded.

d_call: TRBD1; clone_size: NA; v_call: TRBV19; j_call: TRBJ2-3; cdr3_aa: CASRGDRGSHTDTQYF; cdr3_nt: TGTGCCAGTAGAGGCGACAGGGGGTCACACACAGATACGCAGTATTTT
d_call: NA; clone_size: NA; v_call: TRBV20-1; j_call: TRBJ1-2; cdr3_aa: CSTERGPFTNYGYTF; cdr3_nt: TGCAGTACTGAGAGGGGTCCTTTCACTAACTATGGCTACACCTTC
d_call: NA; clone_size: few; v_call: TRBV20-1; j_call: TRBJ2-7; cdr3_aa: CSAPTAGSGEQYF; cdr3_nt: TGCAGTGCTCCGACCGCAGGGTCTGGCGAGCAGTACTTC
d_call: NA; clone_size: NA; v_call: TRBV4-3; j_call: TRBJ1-2; cdr3_aa: CASSQGFVGLNYGYTF; cdr3_nt: TGCGCCAGCAGCCAAGGTTTCGTGGGGCTTAACTATGGCTACACCTTC
d_call: TRBD1; clone_size: NA; v_call: TRBV6-5; j_call: TRBJ1-6; cdr3_aa: CASWDRTTLGRPLHF; cdr3_nt: TGTGCCAGCTGGGACAGGACAACCCTAGGTCGTCCCCTCCACTTT
d_call: TRBD2; clone_size: NA; v_call: TRBV7-9; j_call: TRBJ2-7; cdr3_aa: CASSSLAGLYEQYF; cdr3_nt: TGTGCCAGCAGCTCCCTAGCGGGGCTCTACGAGCAGTACTTC
d_call: TRBD1; clone_size: NA; v_call: TRBV29-1; j_call: TRBJ2-5; cdr3_aa: CSVVTGGKETQYF; cdr3_nt: TGCAGCGTTGTGACAGGGGGGAAAGAGACCCAGTACTTC
d_call: TRBD1; clone_size: few; v_call: TRBV2; j_call: TRBJ1-2; cdr3_aa: CASAWTGDYGYTF; cdr3_nt: TGTGCCAGCGCTTGGACAGGCGACTATGGCTACACCTTC
d_call: NA; clone_size: few; v_call: TRBV6-2/TRBV6-3; j_call: TRBJ2-3; cdr3_aa: CASSYSMGLAPDTDTQYF; cdr3_nt: TGTGCCAGCAGTTACTCAATGGGGCTAGCACCCGACACAGATACGCAGTATTTT
d_call: TRBD1; clone_size: NA; v_call: TRBV25-1; j_call: TRBJ1-4; cdr3_aa: CATLPGGTNEKLFF; cdr3_nt: TGTGCCACCCTGCCAGGGGGAACTAATGAAAAACTGTTTTTT
d_call: NA; clone_size: once; v_call: TRBV3-1; j_call: TRBJ1-1; cdr3_aa: CASSQDLTGLWKVNTEAFF; cdr3_nt: TGTGCCAGCAGCCAAGATCTGACGGGTCTGTGGAAGGTGAACACTGAAGCTTTCTTT
d_call: TRBD2; clone_size: NA; v_call: TRBV29-1; j_call: TRBJ2-3; cdr3_aa: CGSALAGDTQYF; cdr3_nt: TGCGGATCGGCGCTAGCGGGGGATACGCAGTATTTT
d_call: NA; clone_size: few; v_call: TRBV7-2; j_call: TRBJ2-7; cdr3_aa: CASSSHEVQYF; cdr3_nt: TGTGCCAGCAGCTCACACGAGGTGCAGTACTTC
d_call: NA; clone_size: NA; v_call: TRBV20-1; j_call: TRBJ2-1; cdr3_aa: CSAPVKRGADEQFF; cdr3_nt: TGCAGTGCCCCCGTTAAGCGTGGAGCCGATGAGCAGTTCTTC
d_call: NA; clone_size: few; v_call: TRBV19; j_call: TRBJ1-1; cdr3_aa: CASRGIMNTEAFF; cdr3_nt: TGTGCCAGTCGGGGGATTATGAACACTGAAGCTTTCTTT
d_call: TRBD2; clone_size: many; v_call: TRBV11-2; j_call: TRBJ2-2; cdr3_aa: CASRFQGTSFTGELFF; cdr3_nt: TGTGCCAGCAGGTTCCAAGGGACTAGCTTCACCGGGGAGCTGTTTTTT